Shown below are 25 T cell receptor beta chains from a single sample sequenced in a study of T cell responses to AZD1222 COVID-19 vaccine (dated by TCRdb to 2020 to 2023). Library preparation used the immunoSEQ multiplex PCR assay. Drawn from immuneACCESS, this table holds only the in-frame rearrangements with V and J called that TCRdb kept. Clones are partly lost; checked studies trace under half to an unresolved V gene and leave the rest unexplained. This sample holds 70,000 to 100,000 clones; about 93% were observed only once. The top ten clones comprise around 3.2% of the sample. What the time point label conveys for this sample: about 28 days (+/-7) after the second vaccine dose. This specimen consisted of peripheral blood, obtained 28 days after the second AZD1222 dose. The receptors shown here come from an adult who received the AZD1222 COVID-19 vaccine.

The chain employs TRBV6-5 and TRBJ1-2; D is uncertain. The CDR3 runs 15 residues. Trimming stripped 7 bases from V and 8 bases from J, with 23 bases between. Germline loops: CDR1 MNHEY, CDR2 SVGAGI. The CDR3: CASTQMPQSGGGYTF. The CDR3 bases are TGTGCCAGCACCCAAATGCCACAATCGGGCGGCGGCTACACCTTC.

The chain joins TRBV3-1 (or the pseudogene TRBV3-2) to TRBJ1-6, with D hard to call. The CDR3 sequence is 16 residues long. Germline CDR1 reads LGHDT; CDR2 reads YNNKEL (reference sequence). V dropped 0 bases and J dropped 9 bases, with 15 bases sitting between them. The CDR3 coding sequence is TGTGCCAGCAGCCAAGAGTTGGCAGGTCGTACTTCACCCCTCCACTTT. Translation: CASSQELAGRTSPLHF.

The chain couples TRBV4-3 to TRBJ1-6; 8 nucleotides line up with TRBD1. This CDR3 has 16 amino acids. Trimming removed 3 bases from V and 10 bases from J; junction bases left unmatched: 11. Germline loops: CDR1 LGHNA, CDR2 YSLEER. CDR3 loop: CASSHGQGDLYSPLHF. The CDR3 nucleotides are TGCGCCAGCAGCCACGGACAGGGAGATTTGTACTCACCCCTCCACTTT.

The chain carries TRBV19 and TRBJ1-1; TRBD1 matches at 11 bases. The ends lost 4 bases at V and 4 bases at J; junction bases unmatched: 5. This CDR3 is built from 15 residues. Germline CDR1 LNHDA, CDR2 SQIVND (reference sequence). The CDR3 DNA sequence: TGTGCCAGTAGTACAACCGGGACAGGGGGCACTGAAGCTTTCTTT. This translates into CASSTTGTGGTEAFF.

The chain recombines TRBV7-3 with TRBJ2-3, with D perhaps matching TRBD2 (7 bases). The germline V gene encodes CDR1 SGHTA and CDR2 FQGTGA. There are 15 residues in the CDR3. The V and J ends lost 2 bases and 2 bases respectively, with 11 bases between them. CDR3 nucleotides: TGTGCCAGCAGCTTAGCGGGGGCGATCACAGATACGCAGTATTTT. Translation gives CASSLAGAITDTQYF.

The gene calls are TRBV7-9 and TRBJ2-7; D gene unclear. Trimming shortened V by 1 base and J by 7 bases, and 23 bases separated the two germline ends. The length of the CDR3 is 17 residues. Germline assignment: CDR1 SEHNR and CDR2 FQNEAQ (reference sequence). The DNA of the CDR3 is TGTGCCAGCAGCTTAGAAGGGAACTGGATAAAAAAAGGGGAGCAGTACTTC. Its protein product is CASSLEGNWIKKGEQYF.

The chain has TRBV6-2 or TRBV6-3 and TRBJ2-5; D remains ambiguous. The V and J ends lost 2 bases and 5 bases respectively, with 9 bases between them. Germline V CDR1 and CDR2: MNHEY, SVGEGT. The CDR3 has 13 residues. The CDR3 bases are TGTGCCAGCAGTTACCGCGCTGTGGAGACCCAGTACTTC. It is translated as CASSYRAVETQYF.

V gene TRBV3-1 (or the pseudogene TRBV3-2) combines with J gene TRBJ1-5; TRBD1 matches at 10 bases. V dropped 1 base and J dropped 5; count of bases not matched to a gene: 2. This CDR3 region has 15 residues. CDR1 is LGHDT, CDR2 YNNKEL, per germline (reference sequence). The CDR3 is CASSQGQGAYQPQHF. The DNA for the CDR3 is TGTGCCAGCAGCCAAGGACAGGGGGCGTATCAGCCCCAGCATTTT.

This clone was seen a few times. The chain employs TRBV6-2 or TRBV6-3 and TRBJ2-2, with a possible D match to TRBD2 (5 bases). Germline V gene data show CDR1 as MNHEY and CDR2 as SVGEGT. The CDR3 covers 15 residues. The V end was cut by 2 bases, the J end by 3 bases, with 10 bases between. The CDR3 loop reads CASSYRELYTGELFF. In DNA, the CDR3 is TGTGCCAGCAGTTACAGGGAGCTTTACACCGGGGAGCTGTTTTTT.

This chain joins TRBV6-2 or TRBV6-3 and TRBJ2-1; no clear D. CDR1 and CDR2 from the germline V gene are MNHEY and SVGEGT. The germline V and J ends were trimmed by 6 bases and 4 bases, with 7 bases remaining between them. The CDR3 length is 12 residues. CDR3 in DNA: TGTGCCAGCAGCCTAGAATACAATGAGCAGTTCTTC. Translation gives CASSLEYNEQFF.

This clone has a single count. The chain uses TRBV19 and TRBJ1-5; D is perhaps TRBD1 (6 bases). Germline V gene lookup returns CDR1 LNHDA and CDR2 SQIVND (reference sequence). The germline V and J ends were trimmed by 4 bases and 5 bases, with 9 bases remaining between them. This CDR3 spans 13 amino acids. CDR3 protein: CASSSRGYQPQHF. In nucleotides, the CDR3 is TGTGCCAGTAGTAGTAGGGGGTATCAGCCCCAGCATTTT.

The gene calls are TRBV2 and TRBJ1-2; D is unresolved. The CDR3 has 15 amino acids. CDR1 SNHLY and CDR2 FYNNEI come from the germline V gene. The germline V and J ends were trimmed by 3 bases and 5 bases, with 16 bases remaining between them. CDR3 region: CASSEGPRPTYGYTF. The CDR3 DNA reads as TGTGCCAGCAGTGAGGGTCCGAGACCGACTTATGGCTACACCTTC.

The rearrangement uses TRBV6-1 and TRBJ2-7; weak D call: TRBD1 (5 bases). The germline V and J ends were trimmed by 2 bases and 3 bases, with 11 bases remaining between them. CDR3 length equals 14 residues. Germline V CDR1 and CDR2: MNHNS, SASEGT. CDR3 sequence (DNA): TGTGCCAGCAGTGAAAACCAGGGCTTCTACGAGCAGTACTTC. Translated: CASSENQGFYEQYF.

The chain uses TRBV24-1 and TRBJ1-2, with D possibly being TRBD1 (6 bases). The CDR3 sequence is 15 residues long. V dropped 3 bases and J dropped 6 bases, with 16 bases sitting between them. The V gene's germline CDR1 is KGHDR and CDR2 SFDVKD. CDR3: CATSDPGQHLNGYTF. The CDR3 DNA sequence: TGTGCCACCAGTGATCCGGGACAACATTTAAATGGCTACACCTTC.

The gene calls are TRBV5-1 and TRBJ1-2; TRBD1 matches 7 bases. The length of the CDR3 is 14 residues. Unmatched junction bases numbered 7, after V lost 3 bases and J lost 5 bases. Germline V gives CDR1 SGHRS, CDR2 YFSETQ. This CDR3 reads CASSSGQAGYGYTF. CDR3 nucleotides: TGCGCCAGCAGCTCCGGACAGGCGGGATATGGCTACACCTTC. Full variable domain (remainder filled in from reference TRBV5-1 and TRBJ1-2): KAGVTQTPRYLIKTRGQQVTLSCSPISGHRSVSWYQQTPGQGLQFLFEYFSETQRNKGNFPGRFSGRQFSNSRSEMNVSTLELGDSALYLCASSSGQAGYGYTFGSGTRLTVV.

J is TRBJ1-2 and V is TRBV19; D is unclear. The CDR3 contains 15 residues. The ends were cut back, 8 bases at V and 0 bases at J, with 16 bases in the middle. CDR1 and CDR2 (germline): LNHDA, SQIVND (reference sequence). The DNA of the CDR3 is TGTGCCAGTGGTCGGGTAGACCAAGCTAACTATGGCTACACCTTC. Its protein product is CASGRVDQANYGYTF.

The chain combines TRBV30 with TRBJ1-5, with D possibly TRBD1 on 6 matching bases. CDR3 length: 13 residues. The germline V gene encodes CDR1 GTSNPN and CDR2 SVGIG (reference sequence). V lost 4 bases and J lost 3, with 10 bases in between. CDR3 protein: CAWNSGDNQPQHF. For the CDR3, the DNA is TGTGCCTGGAATTCAGGGGACAATCAGCCCCAGCATTTT.

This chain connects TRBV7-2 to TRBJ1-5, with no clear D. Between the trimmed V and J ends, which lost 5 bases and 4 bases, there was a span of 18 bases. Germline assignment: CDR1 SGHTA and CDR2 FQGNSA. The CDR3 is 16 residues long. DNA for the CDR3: TGTGCCAGCAGCGTTCAGGAACCTACTCATAATCAGCCCCAGCATTTT. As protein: CASSVQEPTHNQPQHF.

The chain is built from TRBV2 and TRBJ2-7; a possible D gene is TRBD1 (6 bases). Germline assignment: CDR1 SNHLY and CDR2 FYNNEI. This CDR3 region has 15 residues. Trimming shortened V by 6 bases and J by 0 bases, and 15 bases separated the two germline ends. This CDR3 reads CASRLSLGASYEQYF. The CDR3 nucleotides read TGTGCCAGCAGGTTGTCACTGGGGGCCTCCTACGAGCAGTACTTC.

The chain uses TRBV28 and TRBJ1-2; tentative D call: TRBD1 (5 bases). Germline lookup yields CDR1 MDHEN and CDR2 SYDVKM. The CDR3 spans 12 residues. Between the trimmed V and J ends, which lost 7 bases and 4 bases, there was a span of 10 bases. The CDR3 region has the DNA TGTGCCAGCAAGGAGGGGACCTATGGCTACACCTTC. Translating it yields CASKEGTYGYTF.

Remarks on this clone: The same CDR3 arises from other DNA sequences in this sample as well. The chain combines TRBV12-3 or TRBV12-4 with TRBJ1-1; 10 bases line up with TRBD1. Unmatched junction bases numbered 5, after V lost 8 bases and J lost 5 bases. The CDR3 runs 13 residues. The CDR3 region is CASGTGEGTEAFF. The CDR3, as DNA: TGTGCCAGCGGGACAGGGGAGGGGACTGAAGCTTTCTTT.

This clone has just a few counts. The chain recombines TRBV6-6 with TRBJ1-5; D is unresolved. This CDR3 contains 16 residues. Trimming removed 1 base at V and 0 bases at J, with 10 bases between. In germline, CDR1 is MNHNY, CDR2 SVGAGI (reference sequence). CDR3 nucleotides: TGTGCCAGCAGTTACTTCCCCGGGAATAGCAATCAGCCCCAGCATTTT. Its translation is CASSYFPGNSNQPQHF.

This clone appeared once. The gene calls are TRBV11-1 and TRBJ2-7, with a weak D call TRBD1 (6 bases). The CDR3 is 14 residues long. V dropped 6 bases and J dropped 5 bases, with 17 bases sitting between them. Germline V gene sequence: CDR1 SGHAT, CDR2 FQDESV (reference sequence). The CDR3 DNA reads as TGTGCCAGCAGTTCGCAGGGGACCGGCCACGAGCAGTACTTC. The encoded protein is CASSSQGTGHEQYF.

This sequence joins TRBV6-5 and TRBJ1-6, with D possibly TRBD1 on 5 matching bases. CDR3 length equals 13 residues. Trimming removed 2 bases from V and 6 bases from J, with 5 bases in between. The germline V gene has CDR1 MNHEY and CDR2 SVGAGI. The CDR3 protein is CASSYGTNSPLHF. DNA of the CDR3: TGTGCCAGCAGTTACGGGACTAATTCACCCCTCCACTTT.

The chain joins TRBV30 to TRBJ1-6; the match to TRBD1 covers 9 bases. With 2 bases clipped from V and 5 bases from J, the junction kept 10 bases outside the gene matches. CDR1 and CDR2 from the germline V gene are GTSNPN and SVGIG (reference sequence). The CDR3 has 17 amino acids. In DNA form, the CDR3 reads TGTGCCTGGAGTCGCGACAGGGGGGGCGTAAATAATTCACCCCTCCACTTT. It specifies CAWSRDRGGVNNSPLHF.